The 18 T cell receptor beta chains listed next were all sequenced from one sample in a study of blood T cell repertoires in COVID-19. The table came from immunoSEQ multiplex PCR; TCRdb's copy has only in-frame clones and leaves some out. The sample has around 160,000 clones, over 80% seen once. Specimen: peripheral blood. These TCRs come from a woman aged 40 to 55 with active or convalescent COVID-19.

The chain recombines TRBV24-1 with TRBJ1-6; a possible D gene is TRBD1 (6 bases). This CDR3 region has 14 residues. CDR1 is KGHDR, CDR2 SFDVKD, per germline. V lost 6 bases and J lost 7, with 12 bases in between. The CDR3 region is CATSSGDTNSPLHF. The CDR3 region has the DNA TGTGCCACCAGTTCAGGGGACACGAATTCACCCCTCCACTTT.

The rearrangement links TRBV5-1 to TRBJ2-7; a weak D match, TRBD1 (6 bases). The CDR3 runs to 14 residues. V was trimmed by 0 bases and J by 6 bases, leaving 13 bases between them. From germline, CDR1 is SGHRS and CDR2 YFSETQ. The CDR3 reads CASSLAAGAAEQYF. The CDR3, as DNA: TGCGCCAGCAGCTTGGCGGCAGGGGCGGCCGAGCAGTACTTC.

This chain links TRBV7-2 with TRBJ2-7; 7 bases agree with TRBD1. CDR1 is SGHTA, CDR2 FQGNSA, per germline. CDR3 length: 16 amino acids. Trimming cost V 0 bases and J 2 bases; bases outside gene matches: 7. Here the CDR3 reads CASSLAWAGGTYEQYF. As DNA, the CDR3 is TGTGCCAGCAGCTTAGCGTGGGCAGGGGGAACCTACGAGCAGTACTTC.

DNA of the CDR3: TGTGCCAGCATCCCGACCAGACAGGGCCTGAACACTGAAGCTTTCTTT. Translation gives CASIPTRQGLNTEAFF. This chain uses TRBV27 with TRBJ1-1; the match to TRBD1 covers 7 bases. CDR3 length: 16 amino acids. Per germline, CDR1 MNHEY and CDR2 SMNVEV (reference sequence). The ends lost 7 bases at V and 0 bases at J; junction bases unmatched: 11.

The chain recombines TRBV7-8 with TRBJ2-3, with 10 bases that match TRBD2. Per the germline V gene, CDR1 is SGHVS and CDR2 is FQNEAQ. This CDR3 region has 17 residues. V was clipped by 5 bases and J by 6 bases; unmatched bases: 14. In DNA, the CDR3 is TGTGCCAGCAGCCCCACGGGGGCTAGCGGGGGAGTGGATACGCAGTATTTT. Its translation is CASSPTGASGGVDTQYF.

This chain connects TRBV6-5 to TRBJ2-5, with D hard to call. Trimming took 6 bases from V and 2 from J, leaving 10 bases between them. The CDR3 extends over 13 amino acids. The germline V gene has CDR1 MNHEY and CDR2 SVGAGI. The CDR3 region is CASRVGGQETQYF. CDR3 nucleotide sequence: TGTGCCAGCAGGGTAGGCGGACAAGAGACCCAGTACTTC.

The chain is built from TRBV12-3 or TRBV12-4 and TRBJ1-1; D is perhaps TRBD1 (5 bases). The V end lost 7 bases, the J end lost 11 bases, and 17 bases lay between the germline ends. This CDR3 contains 12 residues. The CDR3 DNA reads TGTGCCAGCACGACGGGACCGGGAGAGGCTTTCTTT. Amino acids: CASTTGPGEAFF.

The chain couples TRBV30 to TRBJ1-1; tentatively, D is TRBD1 (6 bases). Germline V CDR1 and CDR2: GTSNPN, SVGIG (reference sequence). There are 13 residues in the CDR3. Deletions cut 4 bases from V and 1 base from J, with 10 bases between. The CDR3 DNA sequence: TGTGCCTGGAATCTAGGGGGGAACACTGAAGCTTTCTTT. Protein sequence: CAWNLGGNTEAFF.

V and J are TRBV28 and TRBJ1-2, with a weak D call TRBD1 (6 bases). Trimming took 4 bases from V and 2 from J, leaving 17 bases between them. This CDR3 has 16 amino acids. CDR1 and CDR2 from the germline V gene are MDHEN and SYDVKM. CDR3 DNA sequence: TGTGCCAGCAGTTCCCCCCGGACAGTTTTAAACTATGGCTACACCTTC. It is translated as CASSSPRTVLNYGYTF.

This rearrangement joins TRBV6-5 to TRBJ2-3, with 11 bases aligning to TRBD2. CDR1 is MNHEY, CDR2 SVGAGI, per germline. The CDR3 consists of 15 residues. Germline trimming cut 5 bases from V and 7 bases from J; bases unmatched to any gene: 8. The CDR3 DNA sequence: TGTGCCAGCAGTACCCCTAGCGGGGGGCCTCATACGCAGTATTTT. Its protein is CASSTPSGGPHTQYF.

This chain uses TRBV28 with TRBJ2-7; 14 bases align to TRBD2. The ends lost 4 bases at V and 0 bases at J; junction bases unmatched: 14. The germline V gene encodes CDR1 MDHEN and CDR2 SYDVKM. This CDR3 spans 20 amino acids. The CDR3: CASSSDAGLAGGESSYEQYF. The CDR3 DNA follows: TGTGCCAGCAGTTCCGACGCCGGACTAGCGGGAGGAGAGAGCTCCTACGAGCAGTACTTC.

The rearrangement uses TRBV27 and TRBJ2-2, with TRBD2 identical over 8 bases. This CDR3 region has 15 residues. V lost 3 bases to trimming and J lost 0 bases; unmatched junction nucleotides: 0. Germline CDR1 MNHEY, CDR2 SMNVEV (reference sequence). The CDR3 loop is CASSLGLANTGELFF. The CDR3 coding sequence is TGTGCCAGCAGTTTGGGACTAGCGAACACCGGGGAGCTGTTTTTT.

J is TRBJ1-2 and V is TRBV9; maybe TRBD1 (6 bases). The CDR3 has 12 amino acids. The V end lost 3 bases, the J end lost 4 bases, and 7 bases lay between the germline ends. Germline assignment: CDR1 SGDLS and CDR2 YYNGEE. The CDR3 here is CASSADSYGYTF. CDR3 sequence (DNA): TGTGCCAGCAGCGCGGACAGCTATGGCTACACCTTC.

The rearrangement links TRBV5-1 to TRBJ1-6, with D possibly matching TRBD1 (6 bases). This CDR3 has 16 residues. Trimming removed 0 bases at V and 4 bases at J, with 11 bases between. Germline CDR1 reads SGHRS; CDR2 reads YFSETQ. This CDR3 is CASSLGGPEYNSPLHF. Here the CDR3 DNA reads TGCGCCAGCAGCTTGGGGGGGCCGGAGTATAATTCACCCCTCCACTTT. Full variable domain (outside the CDR3, taken from reference TRBV5-1 and TRBJ1-6): KAGVTQTPRYLIKTRGQQVTLSCSPISGHRSVSWYQQTPGQGLQFLFEYFSETQRNKGNFPGRFSGRQFSNSRSEMNVSTLELGDSALYLCASSLGGPEYNSPLHFGNGTRLTVT.

The V call is TRBV5-1, the J call TRBJ1-4; TRBD1 matches at 10 bases. The CDR3 contains 16 residues. The ends lost 3 bases at V and 8 bases at J; junction bases unmatched: 10. CDR1 is SGHRS, CDR2 YFSETQ, per germline. The CDR3: CASSSYRDRGNEKLFF. The CDR3 nucleotides are TGCGCCAGCAGCTCATACCGGGACAGGGGTAACGAAAAACTGTTTTTT.

The chain carries TRBV6-5 and TRBJ2-7; no reliable D call. The ends were cut back, 4 bases at V and 2 bases at J, with 15 bases in the middle. This CDR3 has 15 residues. Per the germline V gene, CDR1 is MNHEY and CDR2 is SVGAGI. The CDR3 reads CASSFDARNTYEQYF. The CDR3 DNA is TGTGCCAGCAGTTTTGATGCTAGAAATACCTACGAGCAGTACTTC.

The J gene is TRBJ2-7, the V gene TRBV28; perhaps TRBD1 as D (5 bases). The CDR3 is made up of 21 amino acids. Per germline, CDR1 MDHEN and CDR2 SYDVKM. V lost 5 bases and J lost 2, with 34 bases in between. Here the CDR3 reads CASSPDPVGSPPWGSPYEQYF. CDR3 sequence (DNA): TGTGCCAGCAGTCCCGACCCCGTCGGCAGCCCCCCGTGGGGCTCCCCCTACGAGCAGTACTTC. The variable domain in full, completed from reference TRBV28 and TRBJ2-7, reads DVKVTQSSRYLVKRTGEKVFLECVQDMDHENMFWYRQDPGLGLRLIYFSYDVKMKEKGDIPEGYSVSREKKERFSLILESASTNQTSMYLCASSPDPVGSPPWGSPYEQYFGPGTRLTVT.

This clone was picked up one time. This chain connects TRBV4-2 to TRBJ2-1; TRBD2 agrees at 10 bases. Germline V gene data show CDR1 as LGHNA and CDR2 as YNFKEQ. CDR3 length: 17 amino acids. With V trimmed by 3 bases and J by 0 bases, 5 bases remained unmatched. CDR3 residues: CASSHRLAGLSYNEQFF. The CDR3 DNA reads as TGTGCCAGCAGCCACAGACTAGCGGGCCTCTCCTACAATGAGCAGTTCTTC.